This entry features one TCR beta chain sequence. The data were taken from a study of blood T cell repertoires in COVID-19. Study background: Material from acute and convalescent COVID-19 was sourced from the United States, Italy and Spain. Sample material is recorded as cDNA or gDNA derived from T cells, B-cell-depleted T cells, or PBMCs.

The authors' processing: The authors estimated nucleated cell counts from reference gene primer amplification. Profiled with immunoSEQ multiplex PCR; TCRdb holds only in-frame clones, not every one. That table furnishes V, J and clone size, whereas the DNA furnished D and trimming. The table has more than 140,000 clones, around 83% seen once. Germline trimming cut 3 bases from V and 2 bases from J; bases unmatched to any gene: 9. From germline, CDR1 is KGHSH and CDR2 LQKENI. The CDR3 spans 19 residues. The genes are TRBV18 and TRBJ2-2; 13 positions match TRBD2. The sample consisted of peripheral blood. The clonotype comes from a woman aged 45-59 years in a cohort sampled during active or convalescent COVID-19. In DNA, the CDR3 is TGTGCCAGCTCACCCGGGACTAGCGGGGAGACAATAAACACCGGGGAGCTGTTTTTT. It encodes CASSPGTSGETINTGELFF.